This TCR beta chain is drawn from a study of T cell repertoires in cytomegalovirus infection. The CDR3 runs 16 residues. CDR1 is MRHNA, CDR2 SNTAGT, per germline. Trimming took 0 bases from V and 4 from J; bases not matched to a gene: 8. This clonotype has a handful of counts. Its specificity is unknown. TCRdb reprocessed the reads via MiXCR and lists one record per CDR3 protein. This sample has tens of thousands of distinct CDR3 sequences, with around 27% found just once. The receptor's source is a human donor in good health (CMV status not recorded). Some clones in this sample may be carry-over from other donors' samples. Source: CD8+ T cells from cultured PBMCs, taken from culture after CMV antigen stimulation. The rearrangement joins TRBV6-4 to TRBJ1-2; 7 nucleotides align to TRBD1. This chain's CDR3 is CASSDSNGQEIYGYTF. For the CDR3, the DNA is TGTGCCAGCAGTGACTCGAACGGACAGGAGATCTATGGCTACACCTTC.